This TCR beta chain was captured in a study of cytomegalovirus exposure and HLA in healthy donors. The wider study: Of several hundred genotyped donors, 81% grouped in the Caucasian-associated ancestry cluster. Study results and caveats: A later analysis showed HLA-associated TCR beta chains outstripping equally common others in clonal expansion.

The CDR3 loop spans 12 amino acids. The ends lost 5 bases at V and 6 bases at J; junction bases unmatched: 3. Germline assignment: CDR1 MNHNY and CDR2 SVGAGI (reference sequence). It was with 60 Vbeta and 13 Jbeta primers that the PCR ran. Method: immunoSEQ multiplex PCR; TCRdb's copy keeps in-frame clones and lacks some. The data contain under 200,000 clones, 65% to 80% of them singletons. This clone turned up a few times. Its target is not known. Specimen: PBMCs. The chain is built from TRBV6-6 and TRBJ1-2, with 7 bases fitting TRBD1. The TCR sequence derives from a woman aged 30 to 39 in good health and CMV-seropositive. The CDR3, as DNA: TGTGCCAGCAGTAAAGGGACAGATGGCTACACCTTC. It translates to CASSKGTDGYTF.